The clone carrying this T cell receptor beta chain showed up many times. The antigen is unknown. TCRdb independently ran MiXCR on the 5' RACE reads; one entry per CDR3 protein. Here the sample spans approximately 600,000 distinct CDR3 sequences, 7.1% being singletons. The entry originates in a study of identical twins. The CDR3 totals 14 residues. V was pared by 1 base and J by 8 bases, with 9 bases between. Study-wide points: Compared with models, monozygotic twins showed more out-of-frame TCR alpha sharing. Out-of-frame beta chain sequences displayed weaker excess sharing between twins. Diverse VJ usage suggested most zero-insertion clonotypes were not invariant T cells. Insertions were fewer in abundant cord blood beta clonotypes, whereas memory repertoires showed none of this pattern.

The data also belong to a second study, concerning yellow fever vaccine responses in identical twins.

The rearrangement joins TRBV12-3 or TRBV12-4 to TRBJ1-6; D is unresolved. Sequenced: PBMCs. The TCR comes from a woman in her late teens or twenties in good health. This CDR3 is CASSLVRVDSPLHF. Here the CDR3 DNA reads TGTGCCAGCAGTTTAGTACGGGTGGATTCACCCCTCCACTTT.